This TCR beta chain was identified in a study of Ad26.COV2.S vaccination and SARS-CoV-2 variants. Study in general: Ad26.COV2.S given intramuscularly, once or twice 56 days apart. General study points: Spike-specific TCR breadth in vaccine recipients exceeded that seen in placebo recipients. Breadth of non-spike TCRs did not differ between vaccinees and placebo recipients.

TCRdb's table, derived via immunoSEQ multiplex PCR, lists solely in-frame clones and lacks some. In the table there are around 300,000 clones, 85% to 90% of which are singletons. Note on this clone: Antigen specificity is unknown.

The junction had 8 bases not matched to a gene; V was cut back by 5 bases and J by 0 bases. CDR1 MNHEY and CDR2 SMNVEV come from the germline V gene (reference sequence). The CDR3 length is 17 residues. Treatment: 15 to 20 received Ad26.COV2.S at low or high dose, single or two shots; 5 received placebo; per-sample allocation not given. Each sample was drawn 63 days after the first injection (of vaccine or placebo). The material was peripheral blood, obtained in a trial of Ad26.COV2.S vaccine versus placebo. This receptor was taken from a person aged 18-65 years who received the Ad26.COV2.S COVID-19 vaccine or a placebo. The rearrangement joins TRBV27 to TRBJ1-4, with 8 bases fitting TRBD1. The CDR3 nucleotides are TGTGCCAGCAGTCAGACAGGGGCCATTGCAACTAATGAAAAACTGTTTTTT. This encodes CASSQTGAIATNEKLFF.